Below are 28 T cell receptor beta chains sequenced from a single sample in a study of blood T cells in healthy people across ages. The use of a sample-barcoded 5' primer and a J-beta primer mix characterized a second PCR of 7 to 11 cycles. MiXCR was run by TCRdb on the 5' RACE reads, yielding one entry per CDR3 protein. The table lists roughly 680,000 distinct CDR3 sequences, approximately 52% of them singletons. The sequenced material came from blood. These receptors all come from an elderly woman in good health.

The genes are TRBV28 and TRBJ2-7, with D hard to call. The CDR3 runs 14 residues. CDR1 MDHEN and CDR2 SYDVKM come from the germline V gene. V was clipped by 4 bases and J by 1 base, with 11 bases between them. For the CDR3, the DNA is TGTGCCAGCAGTTATAACAGTAGGTCCTACGAGCAGTACTTC. It codes for CASSYNSRSYEQYF.

The gene calls are TRBV6-6 and TRBJ2-7; D is uncertain. This CDR3 spans 14 amino acids. Looked up from germline, CDR1 is MNHNY and CDR2 is SVGAGI (reference sequence). The V and J ends lost 3 bases and 0 bases respectively, with 9 bases between them. The CDR3 here is CASSYLALSYEQYF. CDR3 nucleotides: TGTGCCAGCAGTTATCTCGCCCTCTCCTACGAGCAGTACTTC.

Concerning this clonotype itself: A much more abundant neighbour one base away suggests this may be a read error. This chain joins TRBV20-1 and TRBJ2-7; the D is unclear. The germline CDR1 and CDR2 sequences are DFQATT and SNEGSKA (reference sequence). The CDR3 contains 17 residues. The CDR3 protein is CSARDYNSSRFSDEQYF. The CDR3 DNA is TGCAGTGCTAGAGATTACAATAGCAGTCGATTCTCCGACGAGCAGTACTTC.

This clonotype was counted at least ten times. The rearrangement uses TRBV12-3 or TRBV12-4 and TRBJ2-1; D gene ambiguous. The ends were cut back, 3 bases at V and 8 bases at J, with 8 bases in the middle. The CDR3 consists of 12 residues. CDR3 bases: TGTGCCAGCAGTTTTGTGTCAGATGAGCAGTTCTTC. Translated: CASSFVSDEQFF.

In its sample, this clonotype was seen a few times. The chain is built from TRBV28 and TRBJ2-7; D perhaps matches TRBD2 (5 bases). The V gene lost 6 bases and the J gene lost 0 bases, with 12 bases spanning the gap. The CDR3 totals 14 residues. CDR1 and CDR2 (germline): MDHEN, SYDVKM. The CDR3 is CASRSGVSSYEQYF. For the CDR3, the DNA is TGTGCCAGCAGATCCGGGGTTAGCTCCTACGAGCAGTACTTC.

On this clonotype: This may come from a read error, since a much larger clone is one base off. The rearrangement joins TRBV7-2 to TRBJ2-7, with D unclear. Germline lookup yields CDR1 SGHTA and CDR2 FQGNSA. V lost 5 bases and J 3 bases, leaving 17 bases between the germline ends. The CDR3 consists of 15 residues. The CDR3 DNA follows: TGTGCCAGCAGCCCCGTGGCGAGAACCTACTACGAGCAGTACTTC. It is translated as CASSPVARTYYEQYF.

A remark on this clonotype: Germline and junction disagree at one end, which may indicate a read error. V gene TRBV20-1 combines with J gene TRBJ2-1; D gene unclear. The CDR3 loop spans 18 amino acids. Germline V lookup: CDR1 DFQATT, CDR2 SNEGSKA (reference sequence). Written as DNA, the CDR3 is TGCAGTGCTAGAGAGAATCGAAGGGCTTTAAGCTCCTACAATGAGCAGATCTTC. Protein: CSARENRRALSSYNEQIF.

This clonotype has ten or more counts. This chain uses TRBV20-1 with TRBJ2-1; no reliable D call. The germline CDR1 and CDR2 sequences are DFQATT and SNEGSKA (reference sequence). Trimming removed 5 bases at V and 4 bases at J, with 6 bases between. This CDR3 is built from 11 residues. CDR3 sequence (DNA): TGCAGTGCTGGACCATACAATGAGCAGTTCTTC. Translated: CSAGPYNEQFF.

The chain is built from TRBV19 and TRBJ2-5, with a weak D call TRBD1 (5 bases). The CDR3 contains 15 residues. Germline values: CDR1 LNHDA, CDR2 SQIVND (reference sequence). Between the trimmed V and J ends, which lost 9 bases and 4 bases, there was a span of 21 bases. The CDR3 is CASRNLQGSRETQYF. DNA of the CDR3: TGTGCCAGCAGAAACTTGCAGGGAAGCCGAGAGACCCAGTACTTC.

The chain is built from TRBV28 and TRBJ2-6, with D uncertain. CDR1 MDHEN and CDR2 SYDVKM come from the germline V gene. The CDR3 spans 15 residues. The V end was cut by 5 bases, the J end by 4 bases, with 12 bases between. The CDR3 DNA follows: TGTGCCAGCAGTGTGCGGCTCTCCGGGGCCAACGTCCTGACTTTC. Translated: CASSVRLSGANVLTF.

The rearrangement uses TRBV3-1 and TRBJ1-3, with a possible D match to TRBD1 (6 bases). V dropped 4 bases and J dropped 0 bases, with 16 bases sitting between them. There are 17 residues in the CDR3. Per the germline V gene, CDR1 is LGHDT and CDR2 is YNNKEL (reference sequence). CDR3 in DNA: TGTGCCAGCAGCCCCTGGACAGTAGCAGCCTCTGGAAACACCATATATTTT. Translating it yields CASSPWTVAASGNTIYF. Complete variable domain (other parts from reference TRBV3-1 and TRBJ1-3): DTAVSQTPKYLVTQMGNDKSIKCEQNLGHDTMYWYKQDSKKFLKIMFSYNNKELIINETVPNRFSPKSPDKAHLNLHINSLELGDSAVYFCASSPWTVAASGNTIYFGEGSWLTVV.

A remark on this clonotype: A much larger clone differs from this one at a single base, so this may be a read error. V is TRBV7-9 and J is TRBJ2-3; D perhaps matches TRBD1 (6 bases). Trimming shortened V by 4 bases and J by 4 bases, and 18 bases separated the two germline ends. The CDR3 is 16 residues long. The V gene's germline CDR1 is SEHNR and CDR2 FQNEAQ (reference sequence). The CDR3 here is CASSSNIGTTADTQYF. The CDR3 region has the DNA TGTGCCAGCAGCTCAAACATCGGGACAACCGCAGATACGCAGTATTTT. Based on the CDR3 plus reference TRBV7-9 and TRBJ2-3, the full variable domain is DTGVSQNPRHKITKRGQNVTFRCDPISEHNRLYWYRQTLGQGPEFLTYFQNEAQLEKSRLLSDRFSAERPKGSFSTLEIQRTEQGDSAMYLCASSSNIGTTADTQYFGPGTRLTVL.

The table lists this clonotype with many counts. The chain carries TRBV25-1 and TRBJ2-7; D unclear. Germline CDR1 reads MGHDK; CDR2 reads SYGVNS. The CDR3 covers 12 residues. Trimming took off 6 bases at V and 2 bases at J, with 8 bases between the two ends. The CDR3 spells CASSRVAYEQYF. The CDR3 DNA sequence: TGTGCCAGCAGCCGGGTTGCCTACGAGCAGTACTTC.

This clonotype was observed once. The CDR3 bases are TGTGCCAGCACTCAACCAACTAGCGGGAGTTTCACAGATACGCAGTATTTT. This gives the protein CASTQPTSGSFTDTQYF. The chain is built from TRBV28 and TRBJ2-3, with 11 nucleotides matching TRBD2. This CDR3 is 17 amino acids long. The V gene end was trimmed by 7 bases and the J gene end by 2 bases; junction bases not matched to a gene: 11. CDR1 is MDHEN, CDR2 SYDVKM, per germline.

This chain uses TRBV4-1 with TRBJ1-4, with a possible D match to TRBD1 (5 bases). Germline CDR1 reads MGHRA; CDR2 reads YSYEKL. V was clipped by 0 bases and J by 4 bases, with 9 bases between them. CDR3 size: 15 residues. CDR3 in DNA: TGCGCCAGCAGCCAAGAAGGCAGGGATAATGAAAAACTGTTTTTT. This gives the protein CASSQEGRDNEKLFF.

This clonotype was observed a few times. This rearrangement joins TRBV6-1 to TRBJ1-1; possible D gene TRBD1, 5 bases. Germline V gives CDR1 MNHNS, CDR2 SASEGT. This CDR3 comprises 15 residues. V was pared by 8 bases and J by 1 base, with 17 bases between. The CDR3 nucleotides read TGTGCCAGCCCTCCCCCTAAGGGGTCGAACACTGAAGCTTTCTTT. It specifies CASPPPKGSNTEAFF.

The chain links TRBV5-5 to TRBJ2-7; 7 nucleotides match TRBD1. This CDR3 is built from 14 residues. Per the germline V gene, CDR1 is SGHKS and CDR2 is YYEKEE (reference sequence). J was trimmed by 5 bases and V by 3 bases; bases with no gene match: 8. DNA for the CDR3: TGTGCCAGCAGCTCCTTGACAGGGTACCACGAGCAGTACTTC. Residues: CASSSLTGYHEQYF.

This clonotype appeared many times. V is TRBV12-3 or TRBV12-4 and J is TRBJ2-1, with D possibly being TRBD1 (6 bases). V lost 6 bases, J lost 0 bases, and 12 bases lay in between. This CDR3 has 15 amino acids. This CDR3 reads CASSNDRPSYNEQFF. CDR3 sequence (DNA): TGTGCCAGCAGCAACGACAGGCCCTCCTACAATGAGCAGTTCTTC.

The count of this clonotype is one. This likely comes from a read error, as the CDR3 has no conserved phenylalanine or tryptophan at its end. The chain has TRBV10-3 and TRBJ2-1; 8 nucleotides match TRBD2. This CDR3 contains 14 residues. The germline V gene has CDR1 ENHRY and CDR2 SYGVKD. J gave up 6 bases and V 3 bases, and 4 bases lay outside the gene matches. The CDR3 region has the DNA TGTGCCATCAGTGACGGGGGGGCCCTCAATGAGCAGTTCTAC. This encodes CAISDGGALNEQFY.

This clonotype came up many times. The rearrangement uses TRBV20-1 and TRBJ2-3, with 10 nucleotides matching TRBD1. The CDR3 loop spans 17 amino acids. Trimming took 7 bases from V and 4 from J; bases not matched to a gene: 17. Germline CDR1 DFQATT, CDR2 SNEGSKA (reference sequence). The CDR3 DNA is TGCAGTGTCCGCCGGGACAGGGGATCAATTGGGGCAGATACGCAGTATTTT. Encoded protein: CSVRRDRGSIGADTQYF.

This clonotype was seen a handful of times. The chain couples TRBV18 to TRBJ2-1; D is unclear. The CDR3 runs 14 residues. Trimming pared 0 bases from V and 4 bases from J, leaving 7 bases between. CDR1 KGHSH and CDR2 LQKENI come from the germline V gene. The CDR3 sequence: CASSPPVRYNEQFF. The DNA of the CDR3 is TGTGCCAGCTCACCACCGGTACGATACAATGAGCAGTTCTTC.

In DNA form, the CDR3 reads TGTGCCAGCAGCCAAGTGCGGGGGGAGCTGTTTTTT. This gives the protein CASSQVRGELFF. This chain uses TRBV3-1 with TRBJ2-2, with unresolved D. The CDR3 covers 12 residues. Germline V gene lookup returns CDR1 LGHDT and CDR2 YNNKEL (reference sequence). Trimming cost V 1 base and J 8 bases, with 5 bases left between them.

Details on this clonotype: A much more abundant neighbour one base away suggests this may be a read error. The chain links TRBV20-1 to TRBJ1-2; D perhaps matches TRBD1 (6 bases). The CDR3 has 15 residues. CDR1 and CDR2 from the germline V gene are DFQATT and SNEGSKA (reference sequence). V lost 2 bases and J 0 bases, leaving 13 bases between the germline ends. CDR3 amino acids: CSARHREHPNYGYTF. The CDR3 DNA reads TGCAGTGCTAGACACAGGGAGCATCCTAACTATGGCTACACCTTC.

This clonotype was seen repeatedly, ten times or more. The chain recombines TRBV5-8 with TRBJ2-1; 7 bases are a match to TRBD2. The CDR3 totals 15 residues. The germline V gene encodes CDR1 SGHTS and CDR2 YDEGEE. After removal of 7 bases from V and 8 bases from J, the junction contained 15 bases not matched to a gene. CDR3 coding DNA: TGTGCCAGCCGGGGGAGGGCAGGCGCACATTATGAGCAGTTCTTC. Its protein product is CASRGRAGAHYEQFF.

The J gene is TRBJ1-2, the V gene TRBV7-2, with 8 nucleotides matching TRBD1. The length of the CDR3 is 13 residues. The germline V gene has CDR1 SGHTA and CDR2 FQGNSA. V was pared by 5 bases and J by 8 bases, with 7 bases of the junction left unmatched. CDR3 sequence (DNA): TGTGCCAGCAGCACCCCAGGGGACAGGGGCTACACCTTC. Residues: CASSTPGDRGYTF.

The chain is built from TRBV19 and TRBJ2-1; 8 bases fit TRBD2. CDR1 LNHDA and CDR2 SQIVND come from the germline V gene (reference sequence). V lost 3 bases, J lost 7 bases, and 2 bases stayed unmatched. CDR3 length: 13 residues. The CDR3 sequence: CASSIQRENEQFF. In DNA form, the CDR3 reads TGTGCCAGTAGTATCCAGCGGGAGAATGAGCAGTTCTTC.

This chain uses TRBV6-5 with TRBJ2-4; D may correspond to TRBD1 or TRBD2 (5 bases each). The closer fit of TRBJ2-5 to the DNA end suggests the J call may be wrong. CDR1 MNHEY and CDR2 SVGAGI come from the germline V gene. This CDR3 spans 15 amino acids. The CDR3 nucleotides are TGTGCCAGCGCGGTCAGCAGGCAGAGGGGAGAGACCCAGTACTTC. This translates into CASAVSRQRGETQYF.

This clonotype was seen only a few times. The J gene is TRBJ1-1, the V gene TRBV29-1; 10 positions match TRBD1. Germline CDR1 reads SQVTM; CDR2 reads ANQGSEA. V gave up 4 bases and J gave up 7 bases; unmatched junction bases: 3. The CDR3 totals 12 residues. CDR3 nucleotide sequence: TGCAGCGTTGTAAGGGACAGGGGTGAAGCTTTCTTT. The encoded protein is CSVVRDRGEAFF. Variable domain in full (rest from reference TRBV29-1 and TRBJ1-1): SAVISQKPSRDICQRGTSLTIQCQVDSQVTMMFWYRQQPGQSLTLIATANQGSEATYESGFVIDKFPISRPNLTFSTLTVSNMSPEDSSIYLCSVVRDRGEAFFGQGTRLTVV.